This T cell receptor (beta chain) appears in the sequencing data of a study of T cell responses to AZD1222 COVID-19 vaccine (dated by TCRdb to the early 2020s). Concerning the study at large: A total of over 230 trial participants underwent TCR sequencing, of whom roughly 210 had received two doses of AZD1222 and 26 had received two doses of the MenACWY control vaccine. Trial participants were enrolled by age into subgroups of 18-55, 56-69 and 70-plus years, and around 140, 26 and 57 TCR-sequenced participants, respectively, were included in these subgroups. The paper's findings and limits, for the study overall: Vaccine-associated CD4 TCRs spanned the whole spike protein, with dominant responses in regions 160-218 and 743-854. Participants were mostly white British, with more females than males. The authors suggested clonal diversity may have been underestimated. Spike-specific TCR breadth and depth rose significantly after two AZD1222 doses compared with day 0 and with MenACWY recipients. Because no day 14 peak-response samples were available, repertoires were characterized only after the peak T cell response. Reportedly, almost half of the unique spike-specific TCRs recognized epitopes lying outside the regions that are mutated in the B.1.351 and B.1.1.7 variants. Conclusions about previously exposed vaccinees are limited because only six or seven AZD1222 recipients were SARS-CoV-2 seropositive at baseline. In the small 56-69-year group, the increase in depth fell short of significance, most likely because of low power.

The CDR3 regions of human TCRbeta chains were analyzed by immunosequencing. For the original study's pipeline: TCRs in the repertoires were compared against a reference library of SARS-CoV-2-specific TCRs that had been generated with the MIRA antigen-specificity platform. Breadth was defined as the fraction of unique TCRs that were SARS-CoV-2-associated. Depth was defined as the fraction of total T cells that were SARS-CoV-2-associated. Using the MIRA data, each spike-specific TCR was mapped to the spike region that the TCR reacts to and placed in a CD4 or CD8 class. Log10-transformed breadth and depth values were compared by one-way ANOVA with Sidak's multiple comparisons tests. Held by TCRdb, this immuneACCESS table contains in-frame sequences only and omits some clones. Under half of the omission traces to an unresolved V gene where checked; the cause of the rest is unknown. Clone size and V and J calls were adopted from that table, with D and trimming inferred from the DNA. A total of some 100,000 clones appear in this sample, around 84% of them only once. The ten largest make up roughly a sixth of the sample.

From its cysteine to its phenylalanine, the CDR3 spans 16 amino acids. The CDR3 DNA has 48 bases and is translated from base 1. CDR1 and CDR2 are drawn from the germline V gene: MNHNS, SASEGT. The V end loses 3 bases and the J end loses 0 bases, and a stretch of 14 bases separates them. Interpreted using the paper, the time point label stands for: about 28 days (+/-7) after the second vaccine dose. AZD1222 recipients whose second dose came at about 4 weeks and those whose second dose came at about 12 weeks were combined into one group, since spike-specific TCR depth and breadth did not differ between the two schedules. Vaccinee samples came from UK trials COV001 and COV002, including a single-blind randomized controlled phase 2/3 trial of AZD1222 (ChAdOx1 nCoV-19) in healthy adults. For TCRbeta chain sequencing, PBMC samples from trial participants were taken at day 0 and at day 28 after the second dose.

This clone was picked up a small number of times. The target of this receptor is not known. Qualities for individual bases were not recorded, and no much larger clone is one base off. The chain is made from TRBV6-1 and TRBJ1-2; the D gene cannot be resolved reliably. Specimen: peripheral blood, collected 28 days after the second AZD1222 dose. The receptor's source is an adult who received the AZD1222 COVID-19 vaccine. The DNA sequence reads TGTGCCAGCAGTGATCTTTGGTTTTCAGCTAACTATGGCTACACCTTC. Its product reads: CASSDLWFSANYGYTF.